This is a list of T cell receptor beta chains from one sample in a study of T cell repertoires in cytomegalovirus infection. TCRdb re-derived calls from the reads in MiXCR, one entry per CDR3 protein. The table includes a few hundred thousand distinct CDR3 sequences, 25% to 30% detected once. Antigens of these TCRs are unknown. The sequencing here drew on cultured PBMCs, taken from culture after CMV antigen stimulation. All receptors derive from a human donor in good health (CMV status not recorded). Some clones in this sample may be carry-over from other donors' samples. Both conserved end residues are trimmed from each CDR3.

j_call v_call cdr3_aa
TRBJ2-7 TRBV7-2 ASRLGGSYEQY
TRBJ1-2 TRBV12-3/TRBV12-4 ASSLLAQEYYGYT
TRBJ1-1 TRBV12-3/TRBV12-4 ASGDLNTEAF
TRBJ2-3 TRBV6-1 ASSEAMAGADTQY
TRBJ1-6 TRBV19 ASSIVPGQNNSPLH
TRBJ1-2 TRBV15 ATSRAKDSRYGYT
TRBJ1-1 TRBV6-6 ASTQTNSRAGAEAF
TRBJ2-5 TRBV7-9 ASSLSRRKETQY
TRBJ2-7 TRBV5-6 ASRKSYEQY
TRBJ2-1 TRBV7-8 ASSDHGTSRFSEQF
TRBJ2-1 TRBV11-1 ASSLGREGPSNEQF
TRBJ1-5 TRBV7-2 ASSERVSNQPQH
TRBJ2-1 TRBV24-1 ATSGDDASSYNEQF
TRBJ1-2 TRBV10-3 AISVSGTGLAYT
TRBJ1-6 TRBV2 ASNRQASTGNSPLH
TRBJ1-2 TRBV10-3 AISDTGTGRDYGYT